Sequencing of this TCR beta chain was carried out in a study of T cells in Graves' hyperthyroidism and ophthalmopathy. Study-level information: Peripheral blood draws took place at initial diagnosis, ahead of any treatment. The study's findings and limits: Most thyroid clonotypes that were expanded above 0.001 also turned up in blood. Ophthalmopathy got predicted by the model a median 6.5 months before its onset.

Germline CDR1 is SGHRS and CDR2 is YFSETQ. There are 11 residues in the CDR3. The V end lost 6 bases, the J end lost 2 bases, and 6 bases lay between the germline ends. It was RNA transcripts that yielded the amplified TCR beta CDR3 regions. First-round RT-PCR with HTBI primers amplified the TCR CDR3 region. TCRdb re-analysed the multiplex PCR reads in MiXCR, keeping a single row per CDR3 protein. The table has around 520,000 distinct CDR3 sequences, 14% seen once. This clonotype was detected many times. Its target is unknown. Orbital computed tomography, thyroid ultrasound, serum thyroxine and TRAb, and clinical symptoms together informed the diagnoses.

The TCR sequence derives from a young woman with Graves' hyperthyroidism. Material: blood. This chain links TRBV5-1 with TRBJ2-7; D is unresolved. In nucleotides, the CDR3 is TGCGCCAGCAAGGGCCCCTACGAGCAGTACTTC. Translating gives CASKGPYEQYF. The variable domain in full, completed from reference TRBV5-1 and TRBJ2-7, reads KAGVTQTPRYLIKTRGQQVTLSCSPISGHRSVSWYQQTPGQGLQFLFEYFSETQRNKGNFPGRFSGRQFSNSRSEMNVSTLELGDSALYLCASKGPYEQYFGPGTRLTVT.